This T cell receptor (beta chain) is drawn from a study of OX40 agonist ivuxolimab in advanced cancers. Study details: Partial responses were recorded for three patients, including one with hepatocellular carcinoma and two with cutaneous melanoma.

Only in-frame clones appear in the TCRdb table, and some are missing; sequencing was by immunoSEQ multiplex PCR. The table includes 120,000 or so clones, over 85% detected once. This clone was picked up a small number of times. Trimming removed 3 bases at V and 11 bases at J, with 17 bases between. Germline-derived CDR1 and CDR2 are SGDLS and YYNGEE. The CDR3 spans 13 residues. Sequencing used CD4+ or CD8+ T cells sorted from blood, obtained in a trial of the OX40 agonist ivuxolimab. The TCR was taken from an adult with an advanced solid tumor such as melanoma, head and neck, liver or kidney cancer. The rearrangement links TRBV9 to TRBJ1-1; perhaps TRBD1 as D (5 bases). In DNA, the CDR3 is TGTGCCAGCAGCGACGTTGGGCAGGGTAACGCTTTCTTT. This translates into CASSDVGQGNAFF.